Following are 26 T cell receptor beta chains from one sample sequenced in a study of blood T cell repertoires in COVID-19. The method was immunoSEQ multiplex PCR; TCRdb's version includes in-frame clones alone and lacks a portion of them. The sample gives 150,000 to 200,000 clones, roughly four fifths of which show up once; under 7.5% is in the top ten. The sequenced sample consisted of peripheral blood. These receptors all stem from a woman in her forties with acute or convalescent COVID-19.

The genes are TRBV12-2 and TRBJ2-3; the table's D call TRBD2 went unverified against the DNA. TRBV12-2 is listed as a pseudogene. This CDR3 comprises 20 residues. The CDR3 sequence is CASRPPRGTSGTSSTDTQYF. The CDR3 bases are TGTGCAAGTCGCCCACCCCGCGGGACTAGCGGGACTTCTAGCACAGATACGCAGTATTTT.

The chain joins TRBV19 to TRBJ1-3, with 7 positions matching TRBD1. The CDR3 consists of 15 residues. Germline CDR1 LNHDA, CDR2 SQIVND (reference sequence). The V gene end was trimmed by 10 bases and the J gene end by 4 bases; junction bases not matched to a gene: 13. The CDR3 sequence: CATRPKRDRGNTIYF. The CDR3 bases are TGTGCCACGCGACCTAAAAGGGACAGAGGAAACACCATATATTTT.

The chain employs TRBV7-2 and TRBJ2-3, with D hard to call. Germline V lookup: CDR1 SGHTA, CDR2 FQGNSA. The CDR3 consists of 15 residues. Trimming took 2 bases from V and 2 from J, leaving 11 bases between them. This CDR3 is CASSLFASYTDTQYF. The CDR3 coding sequence is TGTGCCAGCAGCTTATTTGCTAGTTACACAGATACGCAGTATTTT.

This chain connects TRBV5-1 to TRBJ2-2; tentatively, D is TRBD1 (5 bases). From germline, CDR1 is SGHRS and CDR2 YFSETQ. Trimming cost V 0 bases and J 6 bases, with 12 bases left between them. There are 15 residues in the CDR3. The CDR3 protein is CASSLVRQGAGELFF. In nucleotides, the CDR3 is TGCGCCAGCAGCTTGGTCAGGCAGGGCGCCGGGGAGCTGTTTTTT.

This clone appeared a single time. The chain joins TRBV24-1 to TRBJ2-3; 7 positions match TRBD2. The CDR3 consists of 14 residues. CDR1 is KGHDR and CDR2 is SFDVKD in the germline V gene. V shed 10 bases, J shed 0 bases, and the junction held 6 bases outside the gene matches. The CDR3 sequence: CATWSGVSTDTQYF. The CDR3 DNA is TGTGCCACGTGGAGCGGGGTCAGCACAGATACGCAGTATTTT.

This chain uses TRBV6-5 with TRBJ1-1, with D possibly TRBD1 on 6 matching bases. CDR1 is MNHEY and CDR2 is SVGAGI in the germline V gene. V was cut by 6 bases and J by 1 base, with 12 bases left in between. This CDR3 region has 14 residues. DNA for the CDR3: TGTGCCAGCAGGAGAACAGGGCCGAACACTGAAGCTTTCTTT. Translating it yields CASRRTGPNTEAFF.

This clone was seen once. This chain joins TRBV13 and TRBJ2-7, with 16 bases identical to TRBD2. Germline-derived CDR1 and CDR2 are PRHDT and FYEKMQ (reference sequence). J lost 7 bases, V lost 9 bases, and 12 bases had no gene match. The length of the CDR3 is 16 residues. The CDR3 sequence is CASTPGLAGGMGEQYF. The CDR3 DNA sequence: TGTGCCAGTACGCCGGGACTAGCGGGGGGGATGGGTGAGCAGTACTTC.

The V and J genes are TRBV27 and TRBJ1-6; a possible D gene is TRBD1 (5 bases). Germline lookup yields CDR1 MNHEY and CDR2 SMNVEV (reference sequence). The CDR3 consists of 17 residues. V gave up 2 bases and J gave up 8 bases, with 19 bases separating them. CDR3 nucleotides: TGTGCCAGCAGTTTAGGTTCCAGGGTCCCCCTCTATTCACCCCTCCACTTT. The encoded protein is CASSLGSRVPLYSPLHF.

V gene TRBV6-5 combines with J gene TRBJ1-6; 7 nucleotides match TRBD1. This CDR3 is built from 14 residues. Unmatched junction bases numbered 6, after V lost 6 bases and J lost 7 bases. CDR1 and CDR2 (germline): MNHEY, SVGAGI. The chain's CDR3 is CASRFDRENSPLHF. CDR3 DNA: TGTGCCAGCAGGTTTGACAGGGAAAATTCACCCCTCCACTTT.

This clone was seen once. The rearrangement uses TRBV5-1 and TRBJ2-2; 11 bases fit TRBD2. This CDR3 is 18 amino acids long. In germline, CDR1 is SGHRS, CDR2 YFSETQ. V shed 1 base, J shed 4 bases, and the junction held 9 bases outside the gene matches. This CDR3 reads CASSLRLAGGVSTGELFF. The CDR3 DNA follows: TGCGCCAGCAGCTTGAGGCTAGCGGGAGGAGTTTCCACCGGGGAGCTGTTTTTT.

The chain uses TRBV29-1 and TRBJ2-3; 8 bases map to TRBD2. V dropped 1 base and J dropped 5; count of bases not matched to a gene: 17. This CDR3 has 18 residues. Germline V lookup: CDR1 SQVTM, CDR2 ANQGSEA. The CDR3 sequence is CSVEGSKSGGSWGDTQYF. CDR3 DNA sequence: TGCAGCGTTGAAGGATCAAAGTCGGGAGGGAGCTGGGGAGATACGCAGTATTTT.

This chain uses TRBV6-5 with TRBJ1-1; the D gene is possibly TRBD1 (6 bases). The CDR3 runs to 12 residues. Germline CDR1 MNHEY, CDR2 SVGAGI. The ends were cut back, 6 bases at V and 8 bases at J, with 13 bases in the middle. CDR3: CASSGQLSEAFF. The CDR3 coding sequence is TGTGCCAGCAGCGGACAGTTATCGGAAGCTTTCTTT.

V is TRBV6-5 and J is TRBJ1-5, with 7 positions matching TRBD1. V shed 7 bases and J 4 bases; nucleotides not matched to a gene: 7. CDR3 size: 14 residues. Germline CDR1 is MNHEY and CDR2 is SVGAGI. The CDR3 is CASKLQGPNQPQHF. The CDR3 DNA is TGTGCCAGCAAACTACAGGGGCCTAATCAGCCCCAGCATTTT.

The V gene is TRBV6-5, the J gene TRBJ1-6, with TRBD1 matching over 10 bases. The CDR3 is 16 amino acids. Germline V gives CDR1 MNHEY, CDR2 SVGAGI. With 2 bases clipped from V and 5 bases from J, the junction kept 3 bases outside the gene matches. DNA for the CDR3: TGTGCCAGCAGTTACGGCGGGACAGGGGATAATTCACCCCTCCACTTT. It codes for CASSYGGTGDNSPLHF.

The V and J genes are TRBV29-1 and TRBJ1-1; 9 nucleotides match TRBD1. This CDR3 has 14 amino acids. Germline lookup yields CDR1 SQVTM and CDR2 ANQGSEA. V shed 4 bases, J shed 4 bases, and the junction held 7 bases outside the gene matches. In DNA form, the CDR3 reads TGCAGCGTTGCCGTACAGGGGGCAGGCACTGAAGCTTTCTTT. Its translation: CSVAVQGAGTEAFF.

The chain employs TRBV6-5 and TRBJ2-3, with 8 bases lining up with TRBD1. The V gene's germline CDR1 is MNHEY and CDR2 SVGAGI. J gave up 4 bases and V 5 bases, and 5 bases lay outside the gene matches. This CDR3 region has 14 residues. The CDR3 DNA reads as TGTGCCAGCAGTAAGACAGGGGAGGCAGATACGCAGTATTTT. This gives the protein CASSKTGEADTQYF.

The chain has TRBV9 and TRBJ1-4, with 8 positions matching TRBD1. CDR3 size: 14 residues. The ends lost 4 bases at V and 7 bases at J; junction bases unmatched: 6. Germline CDR1 reads SGDLS; CDR2 reads YYNGEE. CDR3 sequence reads: CASSTGGWGEKLFF. CDR3 nucleotides: TGTGCCAGCAGCACAGGGGGTTGGGGTGAAAAACTGTTTTTT.

J is TRBJ1-2 and V is TRBV9; D unclear. The CDR3 runs 13 residues. Per the germline V gene, CDR1 is SGDLS and CDR2 is YYNGEE. With 4 bases removed from V and 2 bases from J, the gap between germline ends came to 9 bases. This chain's CDR3 is CASSRVLNYGYTF. The DNA for the CDR3 is TGTGCCAGCAGCCGGGTCTTAAACTATGGCTACACCTTC.

The chain carries TRBV30 and TRBJ1-1, with a weak D call TRBD1 (6 bases). Germline values: CDR1 GTSNPN, CDR2 SVGIG (reference sequence). V was pared by 2 bases and J by 8 bases, with 12 bases between. The CDR3 has 12 amino acids. CDR3 bases: TGTGCCTGGAGTACAGGGACCCAGGAAGCTTTCTTT. It yields the protein CAWSTGTQEAFF. The variable domain in full, with the rest retrieved from reference TRBV30 and TRBJ1-1, is SQTIHQWPATLVQPVGSPLSLECTVEGTSNPNLYWYRQAAGRGLQLLFYSVGIGQISSEVPQNLSASRPQDRQFILSSKKLLLSDSGFYLCAWSTGTQEAFFGQGTRLTVV.

The chain joins TRBV24-1 to TRBJ2-3; perhaps TRBD1 as D (6 bases). The CDR3 contains 18 residues. From germline, CDR1 is KGHDR and CDR2 SFDVKD. V lost 3 bases to trimming and J lost 0 bases, with 18 bases between them. CDR3 sequence: CATSDRYFRGLSTDTQYF. The CDR3 DNA sequence: TGTGCCACCAGTGATCGCTATTTCAGGGGCCTTAGCACAGATACGCAGTATTTT.

The chain is built from TRBV28 and TRBJ1-4, with TRBD1 as a possible D gene (5 bases). V lost 7 bases to trimming and J lost 8 bases, with 23 bases between them. Germline lookup yields CDR1 MDHEN and CDR2 SYDVKM. CDR3 size: 16 residues. In DNA form, the CDR3 reads TGTGCCAGCAAACGGGGCGGAGGGACCTTTATCGAAAAACTGTTTTTT. It translates to CASKRGGGTFIEKLFF.

The chain has TRBV6-6 and TRBJ1-2; D may be TRBD1 (5 bases). Germline V lookup: CDR1 MNHNY, CDR2 SVGAGI (reference sequence). V was cut by 2 bases and J by 4 bases, with 11 bases left in between. There are 14 residues in the CDR3. CDR3 amino acids: CASSYLGQAYGYTF. The CDR3 coding sequence is TGTGCCAGCAGTTACCTTGGACAAGCCTATGGCTACACCTTC.

This sequence joins TRBV6-5 and TRBJ2-7, with unresolved D. This CDR3 is built from 13 residues. Germline lookup yields CDR1 MNHEY and CDR2 SVGAGI. Trimming removed 6 bases from V and 0 bases from J, with 9 bases in between. CDR3 loop: CASRGSSSYEQYF. The CDR3 DNA is TGTGCCAGCAGGGGTTCTAGCTCCTACGAGCAGTACTTC.

This clone has just one count. The chain is built from TRBV7-6 and TRBJ2-3; TRBD2 is a possible D gene (6 bases). V was clipped by 5 bases and J by 8 bases, with 17 bases between them. In germline, CDR1 is SGHVS, CDR2 FNYEAQ. The CDR3 is 14 residues long. The CDR3 DNA sequence: TGTGCCAGCAGCCCTGCGGCAGGGAGGATTACGCAGTATTTT. Its protein is CASSPAAGRITQYF. The entire variable domain, with the rest obtained from reference TRBV7-6 and TRBJ2-3, is as follows: GAGVSQSPRYKVTKRGQDVALRCDPISGHVSLYWYRQALGQGPEFLTYFNYEAQQDKSGLPNDRFSAERPEGSISTLTIQRTEQRDSAMYRCASSPAAGRITQYFGPGTRLTVL.

The V and J genes are TRBV5-1 and TRBJ2-1, with TRBD2 as a possible D gene (6 bases). V was shortened by 4 bases and J by 9 bases, with 17 bases between the two germline ends. CDR3 length equals 14 residues. CDR1 and CDR2 from the germline V gene are SGHRS and YFSETQ. In nucleotides, the CDR3 is TGCGCCAGCAGCAACTTAAGCCTCGGGGGTGAGCAGTTCTTC. This translates into CASSNLSLGGEQFF.

V is TRBV3-1 (or the pseudogene TRBV3-2) and J is TRBJ2-5; the match to TRBD2 covers 15 bases. The germline V gene has CDR1 LGHDT and CDR2 YNNKEL (reference sequence). The CDR3 runs to 18 residues. With V trimmed by 4 bases and J by 5 bases, 11 bases remained unmatched. For the CDR3, the DNA is TGTGCCAGCAGCCCACGCCCGGGACTAGCGGGAGGTGCGGAGACCCAGTACTTC. Amino acids: CASSPRPGLAGGAETQYF.